Presented here are 15 T cell receptor beta chains from one specimen sequenced in a study of cytomegalovirus exposure and HLA in healthy donors. Repertoires were generated with immunoSEQ multiplex PCR, while TCRdb's copy carries only in-frame clones and drops some. Of some 170,000 clones listed, 80% to 90% are singletons. The sequencing input was PBMCs. These receptors were taken from a woman aged 25 to 45 in good health and CMV-seronegative.

The V gene is TRBV4-1, the J gene TRBJ2-3, with 14 bases fitting TRBD2. Trimming cost V 1 base and J 2 bases; bases outside gene matches: 2. This CDR3 region has 17 residues. Germline loops: CDR1 MGHRA, CDR2 YSYEKL. DNA for the CDR3: TGCGCCAGCAGCCAAGGACTAGCGGGGGGGCCCACAGATACGCAGTATTTT. This translates into CASSQGLAGGPTDTQYF.

The genes are TRBV30 and TRBJ2-7; 9 nucleotides agree with TRBD1. Germline values: CDR1 GTSNPN, CDR2 SVGIG (reference sequence). The CDR3 sequence is 18 residues long. The V and J ends lost 1 base and 3 bases, in that order; junction bases with no gene match: 16. For the CDR3, the DNA is TGTGCCTGGAGTGGTCGGGGACAGGGTGGCCGGGGCTACTACGAGCAGTACTTC. It codes for CAWSGRGQGGRGYYEQYF.

The DNA for the CDR3 is TGTGCCAGCAGTTTATTGGTACAGGGGGCTACCGGGGAGCTGTTTTTT. Translation gives CASSLLVQGATGELFF. The V gene is TRBV27, the J gene TRBJ2-2; TRBD1 agrees at 9 bases. With 1 base clipped from V and 5 bases from J, the junction kept 5 bases outside the gene matches. The length of the CDR3 is 16 residues. Germline CDR1 is MNHEY and CDR2 is SMNVEV (reference sequence).

The chain joins TRBV2 to TRBJ2-7; the match to TRBD1 covers 10 bases. Germline V gene data show CDR1 as SNHLY and CDR2 as FYNNEI. This CDR3 is 14 amino acids long. The V segment lost 6 bases and the J segment 7 bases; nucleotides outside the gene matches: 9. As DNA, the CDR3 is TGTGCCAGCAGAGTAAGACAGGGGGCGGGGGAGCAGTACTTC. Protein: CASRVRQGAGEQYF.

This chain uses TRBV6-1 with TRBJ2-7; D remains ambiguous. In germline, CDR1 is MNHNS, CDR2 SASEGT. The V end was cut by 5 bases, the J end by 2 bases, with 16 bases between. The CDR3 runs to 15 residues. The CDR3 region is CASSFAITPAYEQYF. The CDR3 nucleotides read TGTGCCAGCAGTTTTGCGATTACGCCCGCCTACGAGCAGTACTTC.

V usage is TRBV5-4 and J usage is TRBJ2-1; 9 bases are shared with TRBD2. The CDR3 is 14 amino acids. V trimming: 4 bases; J trimming: 6 bases; junction bases outside the gene matches: 5. Germline CDR1 and CDR2: SGHNT and YYREEE (reference sequence). The CDR3 is CASSGGGAGNEQFF. The DNA of the CDR3 is TGTGCCAGCAGCGGCGGGGGGGCGGGCAATGAGCAGTTCTTC.

This clone was picked up a small number of times. The chain combines TRBV6-1 with TRBJ2-7; 10 nucleotides align to TRBD1. V was clipped by 1 base and J by 3 bases; unmatched bases: 0. The length of the CDR3 is 14 residues. CDR1 MNHNS and CDR2 SASEGT come from the germline V gene. CDR3 DNA sequence: TGTGCCAGCAGTGAAGGGACAGGGGGCTACGAGCAGTACTTC. It translates to CASSEGTGGYEQYF.

The chain couples TRBV5-1 to TRBJ2-3, with 8 bases that match TRBD2. Germline CDR1 reads SGHRS; CDR2 reads YFSETQ. The CDR3 sequence is 15 residues long. Losses at the gene ends were 3 bases for V and 1 base for J; bases not matched to a gene: 4. In DNA form, the CDR3 reads TGCGCCAGCAGCTCGGGGGGGCCACGCACAGATACGCAGTATTTT. It encodes CASSSGGPRTDTQYF.

Here the CDR3 DNA reads TGTGCCAGCAGCCCAACAGGGGGCCCCAGTGATGAGCAGTTCTTC. Translating it yields CASSPTGGPSDEQFF. The chain employs TRBV11-2 and TRBJ2-1; 9 nucleotides align to TRBD1. Germline values: CDR1 SGHAT, CDR2 FQNNGV. The CDR3 consists of 15 residues. Germline trimming cut 5 bases from V and 8 bases from J; bases unmatched to any gene: 10.

The chain carries TRBV5-1 and TRBJ2-7, with 10 bases fitting TRBD1. There are 19 residues in the CDR3. The junction had 14 bases not matched to a gene; V was cut back by 0 bases and J by 2 bases. Germline values: CDR1 SGHRS, CDR2 YFSETQ. This chain's CDR3 is CASSLELRQGAISPYEQYF. CDR3 sequence (DNA): TGCGCCAGCAGCTTGGAGCTCCGACAGGGGGCAATCTCCCCCTACGAGCAGTACTTC. Full variable domain (rest looked up from reference TRBV5-1 and TRBJ2-7): KAGVTQTPRYLIKTRGQQVTLSCSPISGHRSVSWYQQTPGQGLQFLFEYFSETQRNKGNFPGRFSGRQFSNSRSEMNVSTLELGDSALYLCASSLELRQGAISPYEQYFGPGTRLTVT.

The chain recombines TRBV5-1 with TRBJ1-2; 8 positions match TRBD1. The CDR3 consists of 16 residues. V lost 0 bases to trimming and J lost 8 bases; unmatched junction nucleotides: 12. CDR1 SGHRS and CDR2 YFSETQ come from the germline V gene. The CDR3 here is CASSLAPDRGSVGYTF. In DNA form, the CDR3 reads TGCGCCAGCAGCTTGGCTCCAGACAGGGGATCGGTCGGCTACACCTTC.

This chain uses TRBV5-6 with TRBJ2-3, with 10 bases that match TRBD2. The germline CDR1 and CDR2 sequences are SGHDT and YYEEEE. This CDR3 contains 15 residues. Trimming removed 1 base from V and 5 bases from J; junction bases left unmatched: 4. Written as DNA, the CDR3 is TGTGCCAGCAGCTTGACAGCGGGGGGGCGAGATACGCAGTATTTT. This codes for CASSLTAGGRDTQYF. Looking up the rest from reference TRBV5-6 and TRBJ2-3 gives the full variable domain: DAGVTQSPTHLIKTRGQQVTLRCSPKSGHDTVSWYQQALGQGPQFIFQYYEEEERQRGNFPDRFSGHQFPNYSSELNVNALLLGDSALYLCASSLTAGGRDTQYFGPGTRLTVL.

The rearrangement uses TRBV7-8 and TRBJ2-5, with a possible D match to TRBD2 (7 bases). The CDR3 spans 17 residues. Trimming cost V 5 bases and J 3 bases, with 22 bases left between them. CDR1 and CDR2 (germline): SGHVS, FQNEAQ. CDR3 in amino acids: CASSPKASGGPKETQYF. The CDR3 coding sequence is TGTGCCAGCAGCCCTAAAGCATCGGGGGGCCCTAAAGAGACCCAGTACTTC.

This sequence joins TRBV2 and TRBJ2-3, with TRBD2 identical over 10 bases. The V gene's germline CDR1 is SNHLY and CDR2 FYNNEI. The CDR3 runs 15 residues. The V gene end was trimmed by 2 bases and the J gene end by 12 bases; junction bases not matched to a gene: 11. DNA for the CDR3: TGTGCCAGCAGTGAACAGCGGGGGGGCCCCCAGTCACAGTATTTT. Protein sequence: CASSEQRGGPQSQYF. Using reference TRBV2 and TRBJ2-3 for the parts outside the CDR3, the full variable domain is EPEVTQTPSHQVTQMGQEVILRCVPISNHLYFYWYRQILGQKVEFLVSFYNNEISEKSEIFDDQFSVERPDGSNFTLKIRSTKLEDSAMYFCASSEQRGGPQSQYFGPGTRLTVL.

In its sample, this clone was seen once. This sequence joins TRBV6-1 and TRBJ1-2; D gene uncertain. CDR1 and CDR2 from the germline V gene are MNHNS and SASEGT. The V end lost 2 bases, the J end lost 4 bases, and 14 bases lay between the germline ends. The CDR3 covers 15 residues. CDR3 bases: TGTGCCAGCAGTGAAACCGTTACAGTTGTCTATGGCTACACCTTC. Translation: CASSETVTVVYGYTF.